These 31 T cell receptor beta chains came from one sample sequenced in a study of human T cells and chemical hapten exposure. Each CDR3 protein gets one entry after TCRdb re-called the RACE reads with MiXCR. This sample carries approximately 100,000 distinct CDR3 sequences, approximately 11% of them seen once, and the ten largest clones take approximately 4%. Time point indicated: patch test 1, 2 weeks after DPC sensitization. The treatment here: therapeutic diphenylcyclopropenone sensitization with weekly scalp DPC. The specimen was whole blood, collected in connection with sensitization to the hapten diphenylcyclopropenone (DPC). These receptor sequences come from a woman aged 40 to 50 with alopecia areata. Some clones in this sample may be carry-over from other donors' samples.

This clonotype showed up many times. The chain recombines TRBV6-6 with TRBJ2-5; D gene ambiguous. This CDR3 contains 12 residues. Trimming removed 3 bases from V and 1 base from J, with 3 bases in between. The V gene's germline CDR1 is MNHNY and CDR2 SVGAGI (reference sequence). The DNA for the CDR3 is TGTGCCAGCAGTTATCCCCAAGAGACCCAGTACTTC. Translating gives CASSYPQETQYF.

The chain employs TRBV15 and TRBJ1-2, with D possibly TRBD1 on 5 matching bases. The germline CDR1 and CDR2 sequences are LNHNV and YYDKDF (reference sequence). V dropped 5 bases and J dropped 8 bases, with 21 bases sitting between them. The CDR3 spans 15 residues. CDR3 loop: CATSLNTGLLQGYTF. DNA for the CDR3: TGTGCCACCAGCCTTAATACGGGACTCCTACAAGGCTACACCTTC.

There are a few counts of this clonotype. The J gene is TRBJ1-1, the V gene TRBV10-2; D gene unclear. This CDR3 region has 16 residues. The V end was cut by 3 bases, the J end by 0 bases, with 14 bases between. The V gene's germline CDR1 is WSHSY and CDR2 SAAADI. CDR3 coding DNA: TGCGCCAGCAGTGATCGGGGAGAGGTATTGAACACTGAAGCTTTCTTT. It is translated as CASSDRGEVLNTEAFF.

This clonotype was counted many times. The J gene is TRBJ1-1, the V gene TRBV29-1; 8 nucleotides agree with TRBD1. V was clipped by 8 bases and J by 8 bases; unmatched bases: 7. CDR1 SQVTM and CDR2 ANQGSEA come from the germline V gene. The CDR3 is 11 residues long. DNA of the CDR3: TGCAGCTCTCAGGGGGCGCGGGAAGCTTTCTTT. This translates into CSSQGAREAFF.

The CDR3 loop is CASRIGGPGELFF. The DNA of the CDR3 is TGTGCCAGCAGAATCGGGGGGCCCGGGGAGCTGTTTTTT. The chain employs TRBV12-3 or TRBV12-4 and TRBJ2-2; D possibly corresponds to TRBD2 (7 bases). V lost 6 bases and J 6 bases, leaving 11 bases between the germline ends. The CDR3 runs 13 residues.

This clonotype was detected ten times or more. The CDR3 nucleotides are TGCGCCAGCAAGGACCGGGGGCTGAACACTGAAGCTTTCTTT. It specifies CASKDRGLNTEAFF. This chain links TRBV5-1 with TRBJ1-1, with a weak D call TRBD1 (6 bases). V shed 6 bases and J shed 0 bases, with 12 bases lying between them. Germline V CDR1 and CDR2: SGHRS, YFSETQ. The CDR3 consists of 14 residues.

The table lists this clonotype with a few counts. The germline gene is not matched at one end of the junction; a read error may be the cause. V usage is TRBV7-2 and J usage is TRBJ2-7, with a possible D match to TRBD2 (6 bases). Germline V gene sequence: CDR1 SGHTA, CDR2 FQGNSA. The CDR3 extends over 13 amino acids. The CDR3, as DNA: TGTGCCAGCAGTTTAGGGGTAAATCGGGACTCTCATTTC. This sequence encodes CASSLGVNRDSHF.

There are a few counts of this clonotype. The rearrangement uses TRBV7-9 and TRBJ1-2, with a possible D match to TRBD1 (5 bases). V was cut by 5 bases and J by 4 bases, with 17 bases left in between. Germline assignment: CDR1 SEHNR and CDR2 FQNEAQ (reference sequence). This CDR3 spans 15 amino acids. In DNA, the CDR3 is TGTGCCAGCAGCCCCTCAGCGGGGGAGGTCTATGGCTACACCTTC. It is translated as CASSPSAGEVYGYTF.

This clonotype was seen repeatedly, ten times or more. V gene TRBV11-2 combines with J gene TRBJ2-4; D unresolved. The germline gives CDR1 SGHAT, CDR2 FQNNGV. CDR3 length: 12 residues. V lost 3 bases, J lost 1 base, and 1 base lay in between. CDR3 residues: CASSLAKNIQYF. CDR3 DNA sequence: TGTGCCAGCAGCTTGGCCAAAAACATTCAGTACTTC.

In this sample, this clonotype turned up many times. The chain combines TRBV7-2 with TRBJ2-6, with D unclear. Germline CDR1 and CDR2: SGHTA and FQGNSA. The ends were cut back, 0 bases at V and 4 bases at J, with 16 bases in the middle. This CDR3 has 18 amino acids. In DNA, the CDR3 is TGTGCCAGCAGCTTAGCTGGCCCCCTGAGTGCCGGGGCCAACGTCCTGACTTTC. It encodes CASSLAGPLSAGANVLTF.

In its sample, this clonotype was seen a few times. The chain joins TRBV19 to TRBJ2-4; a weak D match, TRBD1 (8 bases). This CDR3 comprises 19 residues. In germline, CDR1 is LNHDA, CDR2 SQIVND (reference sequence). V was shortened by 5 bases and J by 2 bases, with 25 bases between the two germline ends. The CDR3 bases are TGTGCCAGTAGTTCTACCGGACAGGGAGGGAAGGCGACCAAAAACATTCAGTACTTC. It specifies CASSSTGQGGKATKNIQYF.

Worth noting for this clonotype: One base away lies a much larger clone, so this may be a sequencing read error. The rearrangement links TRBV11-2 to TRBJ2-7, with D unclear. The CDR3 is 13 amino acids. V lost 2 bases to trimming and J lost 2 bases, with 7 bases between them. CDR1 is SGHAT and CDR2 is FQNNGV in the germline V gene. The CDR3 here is CASSLPRTYEQYF. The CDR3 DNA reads TGTGCCAGCAGCTTACCCCGGACCTACGAGCAGTACTTC.

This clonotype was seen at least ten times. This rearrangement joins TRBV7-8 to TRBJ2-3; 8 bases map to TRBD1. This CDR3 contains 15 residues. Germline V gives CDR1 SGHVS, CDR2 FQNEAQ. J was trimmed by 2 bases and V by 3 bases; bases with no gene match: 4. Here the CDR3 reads CASSFGQGPTDTQYF. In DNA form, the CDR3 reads TGTGCCAGCAGCTTCGGACAGGGCCCCACAGATACGCAGTATTTT. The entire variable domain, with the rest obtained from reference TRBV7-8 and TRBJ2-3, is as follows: GAGVSQSPRYKVAKRGQDVALRCDPISGHVSLFWYQQALGQGPEFLTYFQNEAQLDKSGLPSDRFFAERPEGSVSTLKIQRTQQEDSAVYLCASSFGQGPTDTQYFGPGTRLTVL.

CDR3 nucleotides: TGCAGCGTTTCCCCAGGGCGACGGGATGAAGCTTTCTTT. It encodes CSVSPGRRDEAFF. V usage is TRBV29-1 and J usage is TRBJ1-1; maybe TRBD1 (5 bases). V lost 5 bases and J 7 bases, leaving 17 bases between the germline ends. CDR1 SQVTM and CDR2 ANQGSEA come from the germline V gene. The CDR3 extends over 13 amino acids.

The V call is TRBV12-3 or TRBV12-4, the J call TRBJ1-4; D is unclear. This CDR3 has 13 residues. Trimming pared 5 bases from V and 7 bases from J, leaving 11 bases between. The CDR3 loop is CASSPVGIEKLFF. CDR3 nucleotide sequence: TGTGCCAGCAGTCCCGTAGGGATTGAAAAACTGTTTTTT.

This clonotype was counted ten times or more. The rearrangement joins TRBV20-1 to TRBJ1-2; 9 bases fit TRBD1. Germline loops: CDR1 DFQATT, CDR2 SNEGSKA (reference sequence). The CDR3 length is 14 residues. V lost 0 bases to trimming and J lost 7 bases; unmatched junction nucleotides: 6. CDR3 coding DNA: TGCAGTGCTAGAGAGTTACAGGGGGCCGGTGGCTACACCTTC. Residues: CSARELQGAGGYTF.

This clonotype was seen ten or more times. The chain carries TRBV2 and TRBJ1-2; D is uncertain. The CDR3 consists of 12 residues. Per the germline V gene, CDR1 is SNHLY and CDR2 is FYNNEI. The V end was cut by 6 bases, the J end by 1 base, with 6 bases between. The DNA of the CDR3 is TGTGCCAGCAGGAGGGATAACTATGGCTACACCTTC. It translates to CASRRDNYGYTF.

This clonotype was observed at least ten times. This chain's CDR3 is CASNGGEYTGELFF. The CDR3 nucleotides read TGTGCCAGCAACGGGGGAGAATACACCGGGGAGCTGTTTTTT. The chain uses TRBV25-1 and TRBJ2-2; D is possibly TRBD2 (6 bases). This CDR3 comprises 14 residues. Germline CDR1 is MGHDK and CDR2 is SYGVNS. Trimming stripped 7 bases from V and 3 bases from J, with 12 bases between.

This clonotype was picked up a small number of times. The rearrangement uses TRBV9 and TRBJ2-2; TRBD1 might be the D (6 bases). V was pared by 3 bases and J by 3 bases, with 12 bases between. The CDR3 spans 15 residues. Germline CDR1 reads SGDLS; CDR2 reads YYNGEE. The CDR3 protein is CASSAGAFYTGELFF. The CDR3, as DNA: TGTGCCAGCAGCGCAGGGGCGTTCTACACCGGGGAGCTGTTTTTT.

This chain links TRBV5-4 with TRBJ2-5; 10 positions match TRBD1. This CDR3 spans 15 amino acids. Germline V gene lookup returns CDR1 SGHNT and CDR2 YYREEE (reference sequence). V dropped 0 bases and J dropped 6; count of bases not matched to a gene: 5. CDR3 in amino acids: CASSLETGGIKTQYF. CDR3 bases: TGTGCCAGCAGCTTGGAGACAGGGGGCATTAAGACCCAGTACTTC.

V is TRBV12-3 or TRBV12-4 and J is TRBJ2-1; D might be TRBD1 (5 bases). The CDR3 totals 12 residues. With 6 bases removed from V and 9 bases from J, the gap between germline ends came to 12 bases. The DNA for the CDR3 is TGTGCCAGCAGACAGCAGGGCACTGAGCAGTTCTTC. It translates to CASRQQGTEQFF.

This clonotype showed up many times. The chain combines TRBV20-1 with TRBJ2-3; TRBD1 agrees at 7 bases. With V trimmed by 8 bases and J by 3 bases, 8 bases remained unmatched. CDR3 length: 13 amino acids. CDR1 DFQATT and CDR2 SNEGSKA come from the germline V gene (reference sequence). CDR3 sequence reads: CSSPTGKTDTQYF. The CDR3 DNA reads TGCAGTTCCCCGACAGGGAAGACAGATACGCAGTATTTT.

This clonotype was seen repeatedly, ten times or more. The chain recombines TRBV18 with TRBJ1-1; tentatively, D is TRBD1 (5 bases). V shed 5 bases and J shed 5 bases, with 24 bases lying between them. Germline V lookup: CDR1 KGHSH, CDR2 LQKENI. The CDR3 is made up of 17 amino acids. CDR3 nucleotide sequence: TGTGCCAGCTCAGGCCGACAGACCCTAGAATTCCAAACTGAAGCTTTCTTT. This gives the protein CASSGRQTLEFQTEAFF.

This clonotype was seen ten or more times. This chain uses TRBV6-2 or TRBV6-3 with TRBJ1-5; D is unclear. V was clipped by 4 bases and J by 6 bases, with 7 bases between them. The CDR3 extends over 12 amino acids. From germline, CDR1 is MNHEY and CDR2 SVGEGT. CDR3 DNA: TGTGCCAGCAGTTCATTGGGTCAGCCCCAGCATTTT. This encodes CASSSLGQPQHF.

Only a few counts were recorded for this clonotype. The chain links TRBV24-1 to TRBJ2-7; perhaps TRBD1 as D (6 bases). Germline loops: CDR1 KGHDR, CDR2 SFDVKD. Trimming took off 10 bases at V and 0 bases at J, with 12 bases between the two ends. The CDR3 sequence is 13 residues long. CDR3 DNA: TGTGCCACAACAGGGACGCTCTCCTACGAGCAGTACTTC. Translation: CATTGTLSYEQYF.

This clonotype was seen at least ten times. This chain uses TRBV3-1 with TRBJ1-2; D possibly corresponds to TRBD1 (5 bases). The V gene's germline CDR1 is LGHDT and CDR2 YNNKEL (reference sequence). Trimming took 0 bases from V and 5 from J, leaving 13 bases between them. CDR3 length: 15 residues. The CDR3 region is CASSQETGKGYGYTF. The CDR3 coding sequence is TGTGCCAGCAGCCAAGAAACAGGAAAAGGGTATGGCTACACCTTC. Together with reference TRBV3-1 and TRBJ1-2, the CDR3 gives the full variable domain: DTAVSQTPKYLVTQMGNDKSIKCEQNLGHDTMYWYKQDSKKFLKIMFSYNNKELIINETVPNRFSPKSPDKAHLNLHINSLELGDSAVYFCASSQETGKGYGYTFGSGTRLTVV.

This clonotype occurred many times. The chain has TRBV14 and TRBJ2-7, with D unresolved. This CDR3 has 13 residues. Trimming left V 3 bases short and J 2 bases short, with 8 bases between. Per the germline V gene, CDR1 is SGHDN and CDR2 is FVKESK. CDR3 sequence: CASSHPVTYEQYF. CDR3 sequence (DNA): TGTGCCAGCAGCCATCCGGTGACCTACGAGCAGTACTTC.

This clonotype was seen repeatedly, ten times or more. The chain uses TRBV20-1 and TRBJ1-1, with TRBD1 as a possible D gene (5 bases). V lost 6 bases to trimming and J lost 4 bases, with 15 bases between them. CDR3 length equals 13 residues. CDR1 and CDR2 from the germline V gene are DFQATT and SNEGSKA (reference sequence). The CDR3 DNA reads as TGCAGTGCCCGGGGCAGGGCGGGCACTGAAGCTTTCTTT. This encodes CSARGRAGTEAFF.

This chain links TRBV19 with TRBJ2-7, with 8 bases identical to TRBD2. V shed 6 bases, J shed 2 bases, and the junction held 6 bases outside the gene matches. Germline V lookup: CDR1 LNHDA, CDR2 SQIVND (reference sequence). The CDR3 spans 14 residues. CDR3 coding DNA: TGTGCCAGTAGCCTAGCGGGCTTCACCTACGAGCAGTACTTC. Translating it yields CASSLAGFTYEQYF.

The DNA for the CDR3 is TGTGCCACCAGTGATTTGCCCCAAGAGACCCAGTACTTC. Protein: CATSDLPQETQYF. The rearrangement links TRBV24-1 to TRBJ2-5; D gene unclear. Deletions cut 0 bases from V and 1 base from J, with 2 bases between. Germline CDR1 and CDR2: KGHDR and SFDVKD. The CDR3 is 13 amino acids.

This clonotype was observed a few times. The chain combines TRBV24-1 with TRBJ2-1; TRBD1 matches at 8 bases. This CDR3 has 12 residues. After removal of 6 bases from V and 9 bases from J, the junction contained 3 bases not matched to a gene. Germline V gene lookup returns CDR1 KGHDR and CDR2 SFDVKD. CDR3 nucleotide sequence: TGTGCCACCAGTCGACAGGGGTTTGAGCAGTTCTTC. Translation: CATSRQGFEQFF.